Below, one T cell receptor (beta chain) is given with its context. The CDR3 has 13 amino acids. CDR1 is KGHSH, CDR2 LQKENI, per germline. V shed 3 bases and J shed 3 bases, with 8 bases lying between them. This record belongs to a study of control samples from healthy donors and cancer patients. The repertoire was sequenced with immunoSEQ multiplex PCR; TCRdb's copy has only in-frame clones and lacks some. The sample yields 75,000 to 95,000 clones, approximately 90% seen once. Sequencing was performed on blood. This rearrangement joins TRBV18 to TRBJ1-1; D unclear. The sequence was collected from a woman between 45 and 65 years old in good health. CDR3 loop: CASSPRSDTEAFF. In nucleotides, the CDR3 is TGTGCCAGCTCACCTAGGAGCGACACTGAAGCTTTCTTT.